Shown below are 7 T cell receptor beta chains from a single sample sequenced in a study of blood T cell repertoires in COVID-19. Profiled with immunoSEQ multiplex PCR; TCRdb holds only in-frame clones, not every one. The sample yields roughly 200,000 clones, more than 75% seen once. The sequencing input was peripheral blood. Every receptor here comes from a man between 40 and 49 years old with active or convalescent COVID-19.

The DNA of the CDR3 is TGCGCCAGCAGCTTGGCTCTAGCGGCTGTCGGGGAGCTGTTTTTT. This encodes CASSLALAAVGELFF. The rearrangement joins TRBV5-1 to TRBJ2-2, with 7 bases lining up with TRBD2. V lost 0 bases and J lost 7; bases outside the gene matches: 6. The CDR3 is 15 residues long. Germline CDR1 and CDR2: SGHRS and YFSETQ.

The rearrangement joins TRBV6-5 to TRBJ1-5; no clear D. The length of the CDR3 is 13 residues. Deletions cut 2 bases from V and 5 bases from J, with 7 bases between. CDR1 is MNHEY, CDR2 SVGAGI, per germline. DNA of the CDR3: TGTGCCAGCAGTTACCGGGAGGATCAGCCCCAGCATTTT. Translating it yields CASSYREDQPQHF.

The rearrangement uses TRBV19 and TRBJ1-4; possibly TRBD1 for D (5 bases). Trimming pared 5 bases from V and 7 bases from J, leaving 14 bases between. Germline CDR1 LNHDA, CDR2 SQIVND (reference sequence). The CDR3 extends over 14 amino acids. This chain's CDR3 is CASSPGGRGEKLFF. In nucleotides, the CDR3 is TGTGCCAGTAGTCCAGGAGGGAGGGGTGAAAAACTGTTTTTT. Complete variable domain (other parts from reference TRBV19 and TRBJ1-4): DGGITQSPKYLFRKEGQNVTLSCEQNLNHDAMYWYRQDPGQGLRLIYYSQIVNDFQKGDIAEGYSVSREKKESFPLTVTSAQKNPTAFYLCASSPGGRGEKLFFGSGTQLSVL.

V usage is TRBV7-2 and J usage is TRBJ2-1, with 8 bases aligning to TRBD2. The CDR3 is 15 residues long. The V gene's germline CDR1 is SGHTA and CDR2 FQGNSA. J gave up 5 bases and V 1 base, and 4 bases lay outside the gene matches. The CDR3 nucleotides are TGTGCCAGCAGCTTAGTACTAGCGGTTCACAATGAGCAGTTCTTC. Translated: CASSLVLAVHNEQFF.

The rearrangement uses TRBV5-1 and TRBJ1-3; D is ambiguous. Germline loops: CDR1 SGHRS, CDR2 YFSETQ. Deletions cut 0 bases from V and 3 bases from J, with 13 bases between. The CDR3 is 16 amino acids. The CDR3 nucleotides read TGCGCCAGCAGCTTGGGTTCCAGATTGATTGGAAACACCATATATTTT. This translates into CASSLGSRLIGNTIYF.

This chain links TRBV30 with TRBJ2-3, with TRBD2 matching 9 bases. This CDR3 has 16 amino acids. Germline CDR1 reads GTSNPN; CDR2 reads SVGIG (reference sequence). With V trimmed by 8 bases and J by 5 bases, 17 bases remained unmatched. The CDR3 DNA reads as TGTGCCGGCCTCCCGGTGGCGGGAGGGCTTGAAGATACGCAGTATTTT. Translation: CAGLPVAGGLEDTQYF.

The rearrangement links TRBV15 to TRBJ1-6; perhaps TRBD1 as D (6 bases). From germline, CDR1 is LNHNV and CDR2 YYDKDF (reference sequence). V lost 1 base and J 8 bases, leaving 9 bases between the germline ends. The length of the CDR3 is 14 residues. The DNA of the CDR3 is TGTGCCACCAGCAGAGTCAGGGGTTATTCACCCCTCCACTTT. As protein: CATSRVRGYSPLHF.